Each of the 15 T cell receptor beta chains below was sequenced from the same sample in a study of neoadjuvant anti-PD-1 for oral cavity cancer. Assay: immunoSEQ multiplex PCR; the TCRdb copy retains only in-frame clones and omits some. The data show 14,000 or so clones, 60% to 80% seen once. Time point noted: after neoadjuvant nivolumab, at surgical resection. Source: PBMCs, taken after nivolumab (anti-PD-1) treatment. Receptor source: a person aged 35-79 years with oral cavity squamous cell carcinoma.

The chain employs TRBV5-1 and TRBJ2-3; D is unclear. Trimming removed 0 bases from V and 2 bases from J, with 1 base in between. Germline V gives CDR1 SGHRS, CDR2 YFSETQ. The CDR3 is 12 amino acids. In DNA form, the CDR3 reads TGCGCCAGCAGCTTGGTCACAGATACGCAGTATTTT. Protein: CASSLVTDTQYF.

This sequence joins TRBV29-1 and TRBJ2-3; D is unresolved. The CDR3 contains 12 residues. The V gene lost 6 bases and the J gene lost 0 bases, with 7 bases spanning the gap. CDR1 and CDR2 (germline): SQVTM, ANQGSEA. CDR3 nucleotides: TGCAGCGTGCTGACTAGCACAGATACGCAGTATTTT. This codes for CSVLTSTDTQYF.

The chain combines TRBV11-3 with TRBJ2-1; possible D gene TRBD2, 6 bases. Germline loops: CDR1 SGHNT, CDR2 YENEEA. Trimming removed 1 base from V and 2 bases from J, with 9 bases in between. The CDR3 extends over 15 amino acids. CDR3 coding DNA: TGTGCCAGCAGCTTAGTCGGGGGTACCTACAATGAGCAGTTCTTC. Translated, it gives CASSLVGGTYNEQFF.

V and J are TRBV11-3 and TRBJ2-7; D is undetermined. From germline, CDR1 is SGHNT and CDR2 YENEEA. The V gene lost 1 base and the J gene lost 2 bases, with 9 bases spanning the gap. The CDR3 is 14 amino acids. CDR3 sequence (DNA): TGTGCCAGCAGCTTAGGACCGACGACCTACGAGCAGTACTTC. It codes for CASSLGPTTYEQYF. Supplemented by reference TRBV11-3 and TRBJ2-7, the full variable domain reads EAGVVQSPRYKIIEKKQPVAFWCNPISGHNTLYWYLQNLGQGPELLIRYENEEAVDDSQLPKDRFSAERLKGVDSTLKIQPAELGDSAVYLCASSLGPTTYEQYFGPGTRLTVT.

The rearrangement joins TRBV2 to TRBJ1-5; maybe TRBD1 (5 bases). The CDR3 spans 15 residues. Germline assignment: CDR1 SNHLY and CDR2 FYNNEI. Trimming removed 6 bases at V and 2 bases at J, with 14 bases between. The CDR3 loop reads CASRAGIWGNQPQHF. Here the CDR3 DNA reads TGTGCCAGCAGGGCAGGGATATGGGGCAATCAGCCCCAGCATTTT.

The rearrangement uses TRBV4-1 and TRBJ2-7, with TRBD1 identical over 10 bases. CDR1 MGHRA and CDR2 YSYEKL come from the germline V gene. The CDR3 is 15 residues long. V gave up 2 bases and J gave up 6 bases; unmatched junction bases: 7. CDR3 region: CASSQSGTGVAEQYF. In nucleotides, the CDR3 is TGCGCCAGCAGCCAATCCGGGACAGGGGTAGCCGAGCAGTACTTC.

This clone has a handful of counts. The CDR3 region is CASSLDSGTYNEQFF. CDR3 sequence (DNA): TGTGCCAGCAGCTTGGATAGCGGGACCTACAATGAGCAGTTCTTC. The J gene is TRBJ2-1, the V gene TRBV5-4, with 8 bases aligning to TRBD2. This CDR3 has 15 amino acids. Germline CDR1 SGHNT, CDR2 YYREEE (reference sequence). Trimming cost V 0 bases and J 2 bases; bases outside gene matches: 1.

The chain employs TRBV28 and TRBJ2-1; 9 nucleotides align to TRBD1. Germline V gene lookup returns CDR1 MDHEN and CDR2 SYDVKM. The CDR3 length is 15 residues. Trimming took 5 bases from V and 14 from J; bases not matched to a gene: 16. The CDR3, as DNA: TGTGCCAGCAGTGGCCCCCCGGGACAGGGTGTGATGAAGTTCTTC. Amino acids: CASSGPPGQGVMKFF. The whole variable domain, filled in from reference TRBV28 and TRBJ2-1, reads DVKVTQSSRYLVKRTGEKVFLECVQDMDHENMFWYRQDPGLGLRLIYFSYDVKMKEKGDIPEGYSVSREKKERFSLILESASTNQTSMYLCASSGPPGQGVMKFFGPGTRLTVL.

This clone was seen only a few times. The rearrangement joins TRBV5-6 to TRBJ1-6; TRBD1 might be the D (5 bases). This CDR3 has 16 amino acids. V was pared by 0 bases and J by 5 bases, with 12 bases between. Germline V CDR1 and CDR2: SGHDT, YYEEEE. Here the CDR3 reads CASSLVGAGNNSPLHF. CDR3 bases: TGTGCCAGCAGCTTGGTAGGGGCAGGGAATAATTCACCCCTCCACTTT.

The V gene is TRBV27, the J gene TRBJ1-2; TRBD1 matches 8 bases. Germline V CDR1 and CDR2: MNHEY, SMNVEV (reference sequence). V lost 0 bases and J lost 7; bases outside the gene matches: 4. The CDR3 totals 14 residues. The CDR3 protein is CASSLSTGASGYTF. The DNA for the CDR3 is TGTGCCAGCAGTTTATCGACAGGGGCCAGTGGCTACACCTTC.

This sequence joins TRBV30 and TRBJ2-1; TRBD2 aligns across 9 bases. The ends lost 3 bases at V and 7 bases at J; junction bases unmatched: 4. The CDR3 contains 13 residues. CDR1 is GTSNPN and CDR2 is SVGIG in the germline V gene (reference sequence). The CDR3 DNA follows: TGTGCCTGGAGCTCGGCGGGAGGGAATGAGCAGTTCTTC. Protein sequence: CAWSSAGGNEQFF.

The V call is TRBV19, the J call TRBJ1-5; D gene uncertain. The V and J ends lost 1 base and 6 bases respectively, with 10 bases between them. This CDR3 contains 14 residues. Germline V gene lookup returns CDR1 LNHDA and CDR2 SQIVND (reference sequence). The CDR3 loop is CASSIVGFTQPQHF. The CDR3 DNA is TGTGCCAGTAGTATAGTAGGGTTCACTCAGCCCCAGCATTTT.

Here the CDR3 reads CASSPRTFTDTQYF. CDR3 nucleotide sequence: TGTGCCAGCAGCCCAAGGACCTTCACAGATACGCAGTATTTT. This sequence joins TRBV7-6 and TRBJ2-3; the D is unclear. The CDR3 runs to 14 residues. Trimming took 5 bases from V and 2 from J, leaving 11 bases between them. The germline V gene encodes CDR1 SGHVS and CDR2 FNYEAQ.

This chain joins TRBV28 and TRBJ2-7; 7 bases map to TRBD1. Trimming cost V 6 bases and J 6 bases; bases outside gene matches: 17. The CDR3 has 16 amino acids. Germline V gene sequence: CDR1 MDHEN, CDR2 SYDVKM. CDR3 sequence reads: CASRSTGTALGGEQYF. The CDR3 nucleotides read TGTGCCAGCAGATCTACCGGGACAGCTCTTGGGGGCGAGCAGTACTTC.

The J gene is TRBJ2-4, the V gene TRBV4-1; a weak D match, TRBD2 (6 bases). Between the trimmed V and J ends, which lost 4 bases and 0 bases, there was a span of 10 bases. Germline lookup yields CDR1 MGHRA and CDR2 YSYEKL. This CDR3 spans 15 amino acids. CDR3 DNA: TGCGCCAGCAGCCCCCTGGGGGGAGCCAAAAACATTCAGTACTTC. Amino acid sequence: CASSPLGGAKNIQYF.